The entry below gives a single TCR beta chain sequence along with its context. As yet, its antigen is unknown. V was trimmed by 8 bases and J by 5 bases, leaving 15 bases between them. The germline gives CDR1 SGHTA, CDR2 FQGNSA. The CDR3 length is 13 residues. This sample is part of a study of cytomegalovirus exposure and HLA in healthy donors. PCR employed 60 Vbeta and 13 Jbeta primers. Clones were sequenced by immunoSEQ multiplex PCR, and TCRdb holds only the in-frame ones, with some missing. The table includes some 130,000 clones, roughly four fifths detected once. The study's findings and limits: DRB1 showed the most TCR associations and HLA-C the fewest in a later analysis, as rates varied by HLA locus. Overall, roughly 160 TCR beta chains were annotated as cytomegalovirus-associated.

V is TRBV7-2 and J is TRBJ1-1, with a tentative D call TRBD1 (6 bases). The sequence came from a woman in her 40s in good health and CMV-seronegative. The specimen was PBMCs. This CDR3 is CASRPDSSTEAFF. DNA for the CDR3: TGTGCCAGCCGCCCGGACAGTTCGACTGAAGCTTTCTTT.